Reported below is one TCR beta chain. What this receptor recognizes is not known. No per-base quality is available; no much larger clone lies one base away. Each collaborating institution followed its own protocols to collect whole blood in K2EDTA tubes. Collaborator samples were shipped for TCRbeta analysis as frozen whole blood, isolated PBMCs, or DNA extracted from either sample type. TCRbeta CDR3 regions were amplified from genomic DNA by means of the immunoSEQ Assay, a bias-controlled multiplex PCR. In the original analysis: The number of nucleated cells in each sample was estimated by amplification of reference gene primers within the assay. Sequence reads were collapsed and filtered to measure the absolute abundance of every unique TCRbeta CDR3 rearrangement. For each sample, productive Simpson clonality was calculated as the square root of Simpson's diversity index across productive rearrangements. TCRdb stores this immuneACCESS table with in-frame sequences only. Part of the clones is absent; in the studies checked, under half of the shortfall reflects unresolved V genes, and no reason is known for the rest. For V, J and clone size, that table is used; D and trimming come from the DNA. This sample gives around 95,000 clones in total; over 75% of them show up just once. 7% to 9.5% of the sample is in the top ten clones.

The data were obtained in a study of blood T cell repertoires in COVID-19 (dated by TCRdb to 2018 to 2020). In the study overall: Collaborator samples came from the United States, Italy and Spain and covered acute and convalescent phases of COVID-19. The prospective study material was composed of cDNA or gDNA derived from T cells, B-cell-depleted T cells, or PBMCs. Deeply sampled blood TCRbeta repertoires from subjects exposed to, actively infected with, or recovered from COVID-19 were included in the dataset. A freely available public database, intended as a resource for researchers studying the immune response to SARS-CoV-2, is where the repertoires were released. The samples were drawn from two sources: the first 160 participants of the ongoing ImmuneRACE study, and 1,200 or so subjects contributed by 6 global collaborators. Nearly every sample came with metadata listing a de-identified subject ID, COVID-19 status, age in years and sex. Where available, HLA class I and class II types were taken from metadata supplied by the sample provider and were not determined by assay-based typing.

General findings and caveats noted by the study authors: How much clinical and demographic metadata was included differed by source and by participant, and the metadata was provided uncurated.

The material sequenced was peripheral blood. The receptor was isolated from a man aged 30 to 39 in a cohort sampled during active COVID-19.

The DNA reads TGTGCCAGCAGCCAGACAGGGGGACCCTACGAGCAGTACTTC. Translated, it gives CASSQTGGPYEQYF. The sequence joins TRBV9 to TRBJ2-7, and TRBD1 aligns with 9 junction nucleotides. The CDR3 covers 14 residues, taking in both the cysteine and the phenylalanine. CDR3 DNA is the only sequence kept; it has 42 bases, read in frame from the first base. Compared with germline, V lacks 4 bases and J lacks 2 bases; bases without a gene match: 4. CDR1 SGDLS and CDR2 YYNGEE were looked up in the germline V gene.